The sample holds one count of the clone carrying this T cell receptor (beta chain). Its antigen remains unknown. Assay used: immunoSEQ multiplex PCR; TCRdb lists only in-frame clones, some missing. The sample lists around 120,000 clones, 90% to 95% occurring once. The V end was cut by 0 bases, the J end by 4 bases, with 15 bases between. The CDR3 totals 16 residues. CDR1 MRHNA and CDR2 SNTAGT come from the germline V gene. This sample was taken from a study of human thymus T cells. Study observations and caveats: Related research described thymic repertoires that were highly overlapping among unrelated individuals.

Thymus pieces cut out during corrective heart surgery were the tissue that was used. V usage is TRBV6-4 and J usage is TRBJ1-2; D may be TRBD1 (5 bases). The sequencing sample was made of thymus tissue. The sequence was collected from a boy under two years old with a congenital heart defect but otherwise immunologically healthy. The CDR3: CASSDSRDGEFYGYTF. CDR3 DNA: TGTGCCAGCAGTGACTCACGGGACGGAGAATTCTATGGCTACACCTTC.